The T cell receptor beta chain described here comes from a study of cytomegalovirus exposure and HLA in healthy donors. The PCR had 60 Vbeta and 13 Jbeta primers. Sequenced by immunoSEQ multiplex PCR; TCRdb stores in-frame clones only, minus some. The sample lists about 170,000 clones; around 86% were seen once. Remarks on this clone: Its antigen is not identified.

The V gene's germline CDR1 is MGHRA and CDR2 YSYEKL. V was pared by 2 bases and J by 7 bases, with 9 bases between. This CDR3 spans 13 amino acids. Overall study results and limits: Follow-up analysis seemed to connect common viral pathogens with several of the most significant clusters identified. In a later analysis, TCR beta V- and J-gene trimming was associated with a missense DCLRE1C variant. There were around 160 TCR beta chains listed as cytomegalovirus-associated.

The V and J genes are TRBV4-1 and TRBJ2-4; weak D call: TRBD2 (6 bases). The receptor's source is a girl aged 2-10 years in good health and CMV-seropositive. Material: PBMCs. CDR3 residues: CASSQWGENIQYF. The CDR3 DNA reads TGCGCCAGCAGCCAATGGGGGGAGAACATTCAGTACTTC.